This T cell receptor (beta chain) was profiled in a study of T-cell reconstitution after alpha-beta-depleted transplantation in children. General study findings and limits: It was reported that alpha-beta T cells came from several hundred expanded graft clones (about two months after transplant). Surviving recipient cells, namely T cells and thymic progenitors, were the source of high day-60 TCRbeta diversity in some patients. The main origin of T-cell counts and diversity one year after transplant was newly produced T cells.

The TCRbeta library was prepared with unique molecular identifiers. TCRdb passed the PCR reads through MiXCR, listing each CDR3 protein once. The data hold a few hundred thousand distinct CDR3 sequences, with 10% to 15% observed a single time. This clonotype was seen a handful of times. The antigen is not known. Sequencing was performed on PBMCs, mostly from graft donor cells, taken 360 days after TCRalphabeta/CD19-depleted stem cell transplant. This TCR was recovered from a male patient younger than 18 who had a stem cell transplant for acute myeloid leukemia, so the T cells may come from the graft donor.

This CDR3 reads CAGSSGNTIYF. The CDR3 bases are TGTGCCGGAAGTTCTGGAAACACCATATATTTT. This chain joins TRBV3-1 and TRBJ1-3, with D unclear. The CDR3 extends over 11 amino acids. The germline V gene has CDR1 LGHDT and CDR2 YNNKEL (reference sequence). The ends were cut back, 11 bases at V and 1 base at J, with 6 bases in the middle.